What follows describes a single T cell receptor beta chain. The antigen remains unidentified. This sample was included in a study of Ad26.COV2.S vaccination and SARS-CoV-2 variants. In the study overall: By the intramuscular route, Ad26.COV2.S was given once, or twice 56 days apart. Overall study results and limits: The TCR breadth and depth analyses may have produced an underestimate of total T cell responses. Placebo recipients and vaccine recipients were similar in non-spike TCR breadth.

Produced via immunoSEQ multiplex PCR; TCRdb's table is partial and in-frame only. The sample comprises 200,000 to 300,000 clones, approximately 87% of which are singletons, and about 10% rests with the top ten. Treatment indicated: about 20 received Ad26.COV2.S at low or high dose, single or two shots; 5 received placebo; per-sample allocation not given. Sampling took place 63 days after the first vaccine or placebo injection. This CDR3 spans 13 amino acids. The V gene's germline CDR1 is GTSNPN and CDR2 SVGIG (reference sequence). With 0 bases clipped from V and 3 bases from J, the junction kept 2 bases outside the gene matches.

This clonotype was obtained from a person between 18 and 59 years old who received the Ad26.COV2.S COVID-19 vaccine or a placebo. This material consisted of peripheral blood, taken in a trial of Ad26.COV2.S vaccine versus placebo. The chain employs TRBV30 and TRBJ2-7; 7 bases line up with TRBD2. The CDR3 coding sequence is TGTGCCTGGAGTGTAGGCGGGGGCTACGAGCAGTACTTC. This codes for CAWSVGGGYEQYF. Full variable domain (missing parts from reference TRBV30 and TRBJ2-7): SQTIHQWPATLVQPVGSPLSLECTVEGTSNPNLYWYRQAAGRGLQLLFYSVGIGQISSEVPQNLSASRPQDRQFILSSKKLLLSDSGFYLCAWSVGGGYEQYFGPGTRLTVT.